The 23 T cell receptor beta chains below come from one sample, sequenced in a study of blood T cells in healthy people across ages. The second PCR ran about 6 to 11 cycles with a sample-barcoded 5' primer and J-beta primers. TCRdb analysed the 5' RACE reads with MiXCR anew, one entry per CDR3 protein. The data show over a million distinct CDR3 sequences, over 35% seen once. Sequenced sample: blood. Receptor source: a woman aged 55-69 years in good health.

A few counts support this clonotype. The V call is TRBV12-3 or TRBV12-4, the J call TRBJ2-5; tentatively, D is TRBD1 (5 bases). The CDR3 extends over 12 amino acids. V dropped 5 bases and J dropped 7 bases, with 11 bases sitting between them. CDR3 sequence: CASSQGPGTQYF. In DNA form, the CDR3 reads TGTGCCAGCAGTCAGGGTCCGGGGACCCAGTACTTC.

This clonotype was seen ten or more times. The V and J genes are TRBV20-1 and TRBJ2-5; unclear D gene. Trimming stripped 1 base from V and 5 bases from J, with 17 bases between. The CDR3 totals 15 residues. CDR1 and CDR2 from the germline V gene are DFQATT and SNEGSKA (reference sequence). The CDR3 spells CSARGLTWDQETQYF. CDR3 DNA: TGCAGTGCTAGAGGGTTAACGTGGGATCAGGAGACCCAGTACTTC.

The gene calls are TRBV27 and TRBJ2-7, with D possibly matching TRBD1 (6 bases). The CDR3 runs 14 residues. V was pared by 5 bases and J by 6 bases, with 17 bases between. CDR1 MNHEY and CDR2 SMNVEV come from the germline V gene (reference sequence). The CDR3 reads CASSLTGTRVEQYF. As DNA, the CDR3 is TGTGCCAGCAGTCTGACAGGTACTAGAGTCGAGCAGTACTTC.

V is TRBV6-1 and J is TRBJ2-5; possibly TRBD1 for D (5 bases). The J call may be incorrect, as the DNA end agrees better with TRBJ2-7. Germline CDR1 reads MNHNS; CDR2 reads SASEGT. This CDR3 has 13 amino acids. In nucleotides, the CDR3 is TGTGCCAGCAGTGAAGCGGGGCCAGCCGAGCAGTACTTC. Translation gives CASSEAGPAEQYF.

This clonotype has a handful of counts. The chain combines TRBV24-1 with TRBJ2-1; possibly TRBD2 for D (6 bases). Trimming cost V 4 bases and J 2 bases, with 23 bases left between them. Per germline, CDR1 KGHDR and CDR2 SFDVKD. This CDR3 comprises 19 residues. CDR3: CATSDPQGTLARPYNEQFF. The DNA of the CDR3 is TGTGCCACCAGTGACCCTCAGGGAACCCTAGCGAGGCCCTACAATGAGCAGTTCTTC.

This clonotype was detected a few times. The chain couples TRBV20-1 to TRBJ2-7; 11 nucleotides agree with TRBD2. V was clipped by 4 bases and J by 11 bases; unmatched bases: 10. Per germline, CDR1 DFQATT and CDR2 SNEGSKA (reference sequence). This CDR3 region has 13 residues. The CDR3 spells CSATPPLAGVEYF. Here the CDR3 DNA reads TGCAGTGCTACTCCCCCACTAGCGGGAGTGGAGTACTTC.

This chain uses TRBV15 with TRBJ2-7, with TRBD2 identical over 7 bases. The last part of the DNA fits TRBJ2-4 better; the J call may be wrong. Germline CDR1 LNHNV, CDR2 YYDKDF (reference sequence). There are 16 residues in the CDR3. The CDR3 nucleotides read TGTGCCACCAGCAGGGATGGACGAGCGGGAAAAAACATTCAGTACTTC. This gives the protein CATSRDGRAGKNIQYF.

This chain links TRBV7-2 with TRBJ2-3; D call uncertain. V was clipped by 2 bases and J by 0 bases, with 9 bases between them. This CDR3 has 15 residues. Germline V CDR1 and CDR2: SGHTA, FQGNSA. The CDR3, as DNA: TGTGCCAGCAGCTTAAATCCGATTAGCACAGATACGCAGTATTTT. Amino acids: CASSLNPISTDTQYF. Variable domain in full (rest from reference TRBV7-2 and TRBJ2-3): GAGVSQSPSNKVTEKGKDVELRCDPISGHTALYWYRQSLGQGLEFLIYFQGNSAPDKSGLPSDRFSAERTGGSVSTLTIQRTQQEDSAVYLCASSLNPISTDTQYFGPGTRLTVL.

The J gene is TRBJ1-4, the V gene TRBV6-1, with TRBD1 matching 8 bases. CDR1 is MNHNS, CDR2 SASEGT, per germline. The CDR3 has 15 residues. The V and J ends lost 6 bases and 7 bases, in that order; junction bases with no gene match: 10. DNA of the CDR3: TGTGCCAGCAGAAGGATTTCAGGGGGCAGTGAAAAACTGTTTTTT. Its translation is CASRRISGGSEKLFF.

The genes are TRBV9 and TRBJ2-3, with 7 bases lining up with TRBD2. This CDR3 spans 16 amino acids. CDR1 and CDR2 from the germline V gene are SGDLS and YYNGEE. J lost 2 bases, V lost 1 base, and 7 bases had no gene match. As DNA, the CDR3 is TGTGCCAGCAGCGTAAGGGCTAGCGGCACCACAGATACGCAGTATTTT. Protein: CASSVRASGTTDTQYF.

The V and J genes are TRBV14 and TRBJ2-7, with D possibly being TRBD1 or TRBD2 (5 bases each). CDR1 and CDR2 (germline): SGHDN, FVKESK. V dropped 8 bases and J dropped 10 bases, with 21 bases sitting between them. CDR3 length: 13 residues. The CDR3 bases are TGTGCCAGCTCTACGGGGACCTACGGAGGCCAGTACTTC. Protein sequence: CASSTGTYGGQYF.

This clonotype occurred a few times. The chain has TRBV6-2 or TRBV6-3 and TRBJ2-3; D call uncertain. CDR1 MNHEY and CDR2 SVGEGT come from the germline V gene. The CDR3 consists of 12 residues. The V end lost 6 bases, the J end lost 5 bases, and 9 bases lay between the germline ends. The CDR3 coding sequence is TGTGCCAGCAGCCCCGATTTAGATACGCAGTATTTT. It encodes CASSPDLDTQYF.

The chain recombines TRBV3-1 with TRBJ2-7; a possible D gene is TRBD2 (5 bases). The CDR3 consists of 14 residues. The ends were cut back, 1 base at V and 7 bases at J, with 14 bases in the middle. Germline loops: CDR1 LGHDT, CDR2 YNNKEL (reference sequence). As DNA, the CDR3 is TGTGCCAGCAGCCAAGTGCGGGCCCACGGAGAGCAGTACTTC. As protein: CASSQVRAHGEQYF.

Only a few counts were recorded for this clonotype. V is TRBV28 and J is TRBJ2-7; 8 nucleotides line up with TRBD2. Germline trimming cut 3 bases from V and 7 bases from J; bases unmatched to any gene: 14. The CDR3 totals 16 residues. Germline V gene sequence: CDR1 MDHEN, CDR2 SYDVKM. CDR3 in amino acids: CASSFHPSGSSWEQYF. For the CDR3, the DNA is TGTGCCAGCAGTTTCCACCCCAGCGGGAGTTCTTGGGAGCAGTACTTC.

This clonotype came up a few times. Here the CDR3 DNA reads TGCAGTGTGTCGGGACTGCACGACGAGCAGTACTTC. Residues: CSVSGLHDEQYF. This sequence joins TRBV20-1 and TRBJ2-7, with D perhaps TRBD2 (6 bases). CDR3 length: 12 residues. The germline V gene has CDR1 DFQATT and CDR2 SNEGSKA (reference sequence). V was pared by 7 bases and J by 5 bases, with 15 bases between.

The chain links TRBV20-1 to TRBJ2-7, with TRBD2 matching over 7 bases. Germline V gene data show CDR1 as DFQATT and CDR2 as SNEGSKA (reference sequence). CDR3 length: 16 residues. J lost 4 bases, V lost 0 bases, and 12 bases had no gene match. The CDR3 bases are TGCAGTGCTAGAGATGTCGCGGGAGTGTTATGGTACGAGCAGTACTTC. This codes for CSARDVAGVLWYEQYF.

V usage is TRBV20-1 and J usage is TRBJ2-1, with 11 nucleotides matching TRBD2. V lost 4 bases to trimming and J lost 6 bases; unmatched junction nucleotides: 11. The CDR3 length is 16 residues. The V gene's germline CDR1 is DFQATT and CDR2 SNEGSKA (reference sequence). The CDR3 DNA reads as TGCAGTGCTAAAACTAGCGGGAGCAGGGGAGGCAATGAGCAGTTCTTC. It is translated as CSAKTSGSRGGNEQFF.

CDR3 sequence (DNA): TGCAGTGCTCGGAGGGGGGAGGGGAACACTGAAGCTTTCTTT. It encodes CSARRGEGNTEAFF. The chain joins TRBV20-1 to TRBJ1-1; a possible D gene is TRBD1 (6 bases). This CDR3 is built from 14 residues. Trimming removed 5 bases from V and 1 base from J, with 14 bases in between. Germline V gene sequence: CDR1 DFQATT, CDR2 SNEGSKA (reference sequence).

This clonotype appeared a few times. The chain employs TRBV7-9 and TRBJ2-5; the D call may be TRBD1 or TRBD2 (6 bases each). Germline CDR1 SEHNR, CDR2 FQNEAQ (reference sequence). CDR3 length: 16 residues. Trimming shortened V by 8 bases and J by 2 bases, and 21 bases separated the two germline ends. The DNA of the CDR3 is TGTGCCAGCGACACAGGTCAGGGGAGGTCGCAAGAGACCCAGTACTTC. Its translation is CASDTGQGRSQETQYF.

This clonotype was recorded a few times. The chain is built from TRBV4-1 and TRBJ2-3; 7 nucleotides align to TRBD1. Germline CDR1 and CDR2: MGHRA and YSYEKL. The CDR3 runs 16 residues. Losses at the gene ends were 4 bases for V and 2 bases for J; bases not matched to a gene: 9. The CDR3 coding sequence is TGCGCCAGCAGCCTCTTTCCGGGACAGATCACAGATACGCAGTATTTT. Translated: CASSLFPGQITDTQYF.

The genes are TRBV6-1 and TRBJ1-5, with no clear D. V was clipped by 6 bases and J by 3 bases, with 6 bases between them. The CDR3 extends over 12 amino acids. Germline V lookup: CDR1 MNHNS, CDR2 SASEGT. The chain's CDR3 is CASRFSNQPQHF. The CDR3 nucleotides are TGTGCCAGCAGGTTCTCCAATCAGCCCCAGCATTTT.

J is TRBJ2-1 and V is TRBV18; TRBD2 matches at 9 bases. The CDR3 totals 14 residues. Germline trimming cut 1 base from V and 9 bases from J; bases unmatched to any gene: 4. CDR1 KGHSH and CDR2 LQKENI come from the germline V gene. In DNA form, the CDR3 reads TGTGCCAGCTCACCACGGACTAGCGAGGCTGAGCAGTTCTTC. Amino acid sequence: CASSPRTSEAEQFF.

This chain connects TRBV12-3 or TRBV12-4 to TRBJ2-7, with D perhaps being TRBD1 or TRBD2 (5 bases each). The CDR3 has 15 residues. V was shortened by 1 base and J by 9 bases, with 19 bases between the two germline ends. CDR3 protein: CASSLGTGGTRAQYF. The CDR3 DNA reads as TGTGCCAGCAGTTTAGGCACAGGAGGAACGAGGGCGCAGTACTTC.